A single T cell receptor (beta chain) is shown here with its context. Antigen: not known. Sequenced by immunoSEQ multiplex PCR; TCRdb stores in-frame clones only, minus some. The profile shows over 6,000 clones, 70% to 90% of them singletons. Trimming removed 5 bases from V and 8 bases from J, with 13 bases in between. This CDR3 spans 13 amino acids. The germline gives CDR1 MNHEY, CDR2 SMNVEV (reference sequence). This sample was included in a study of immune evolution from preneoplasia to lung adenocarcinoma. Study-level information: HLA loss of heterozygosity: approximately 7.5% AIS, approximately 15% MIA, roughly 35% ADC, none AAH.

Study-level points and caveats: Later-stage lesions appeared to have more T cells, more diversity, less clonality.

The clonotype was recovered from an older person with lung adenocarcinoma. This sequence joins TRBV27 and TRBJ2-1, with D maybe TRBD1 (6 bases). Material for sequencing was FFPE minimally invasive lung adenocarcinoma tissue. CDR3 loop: CASSPDSLDEQFF. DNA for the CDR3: TGTGCCAGCAGTCCGGACAGCCTCGATGAGCAGTTCTTC.